These 6 T cell receptor beta chains were sequenced from one sample in a study of blood T cell repertoires in COVID-19. Assay used: immunoSEQ multiplex PCR; TCRdb lists only in-frame clones, some missing. The sample lists fewer than 250,000 clones; around 85% were seen once. The sample comprised PBMCs or T cells enriched from blood (not recorded which). The receptors come from a woman in her twenties or thirties who had recovered from COVID-19.

CDR3 coding DNA: TGTGCCAGCAGCCTCGGTTGGGAAGCTTTCTTT. Protein product: CASSLGWEAFF. This chain uses TRBV5-6 with TRBJ1-1; D not resolved. Germline V gene data show CDR1 as SGHDT and CDR2 as YYEEEE. V was trimmed by 4 bases and J by 8 bases, leaving 9 bases between them. The CDR3 extends over 11 amino acids. Full variable domain (remainder filled in from reference TRBV5-6 and TRBJ1-1): DAGVTQSPTHLIKTRGQQVTLRCSPKSGHDTVSWYQQALGQGPQFIFQYYEEEERQRGNFPDRFSGHQFPNYSSELNVNALLLGDSALYLCASSLGWEAFFGQGTRLTVV.

This clone was seen once. The rearrangement uses TRBV5-4 and TRBJ2-1, with TRBD1 matching 7 bases. V shed 2 bases, J shed 1 base, and the junction held 3 bases outside the gene matches. The CDR3 contains 15 residues. From germline, CDR1 is SGHNT and CDR2 YYREEE (reference sequence). The CDR3 coding sequence is TGTGCCAGCAGCTTACCCAGGGGGTCCTACAATGAGCAGTTCTTC. It codes for CASSLPRGSYNEQFF.

The chain uses TRBV7-8 and TRBJ2-1; D perhaps matches TRBD1 (6 bases). Trimming left V 6 bases short and J 3 bases short, with 12 bases between. Germline CDR1 and CDR2: SGHVS and FQNEAQ. The CDR3 totals 14 residues. CDR3 nucleotides: TGTGCCAGCAGGGGGCAGGGGATCTACAATGAGCAGTTCTTC. Amino acid sequence: CASRGQGIYNEQFF.

This chain uses TRBV4-2 with TRBJ2-5, with TRBD2 matching over 13 bases. Germline assignment: CDR1 LGHNA and CDR2 YNFKEQ. This CDR3 spans 19 amino acids. Trimming at V came to 0 bases and at J to 2 bases, leaving 9 bases not matched to a gene. The CDR3, as DNA: TGTGCCAGCAGCCAAGAGCCCGGACTAGCGGGAGCCGCTCAAGAGACCCAGTACTTC. Translation gives CASSQEPGLAGAAQETQYF.

V gene TRBV19 combines with J gene TRBJ1-5; maybe TRBD1 (6 bases). Germline V gives CDR1 LNHDA, CDR2 SQIVND (reference sequence). The CDR3 has 16 amino acids. Trimming removed 5 bases at V and 2 bases at J, with 16 bases between. The CDR3 coding sequence is TGTGCCAGTAGTGGATTGGGGGCTAGGGGCAATCAGCCCCAGCATTTT. This encodes CASSGLGARGNQPQHF.

The chain carries TRBV4-1 and TRBJ1-4; D is ambiguous. Trimming took 1 base from V and 8 from J, leaving 8 bases between them. Germline lookup yields CDR1 MGHRA and CDR2 YSYEKL. The CDR3 loop spans 13 amino acids. The chain's CDR3 is CASSQVSGEKLFF. The CDR3 nucleotides read TGCGCCAGCAGCCAAGTCTCAGGCGAAAAACTGTTTTTT.